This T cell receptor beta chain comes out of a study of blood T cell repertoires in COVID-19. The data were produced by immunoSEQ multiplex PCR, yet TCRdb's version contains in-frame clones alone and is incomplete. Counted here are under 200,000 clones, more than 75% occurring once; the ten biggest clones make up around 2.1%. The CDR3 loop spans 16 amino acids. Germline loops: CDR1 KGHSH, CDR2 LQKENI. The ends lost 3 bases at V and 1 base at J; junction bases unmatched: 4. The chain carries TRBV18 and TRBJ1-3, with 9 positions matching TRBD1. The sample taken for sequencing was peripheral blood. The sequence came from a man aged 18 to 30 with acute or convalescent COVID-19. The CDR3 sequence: CASSPIGTGSGNTIYF. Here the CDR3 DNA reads TGTGCCAGCTCACCTATCGGGACAGGGTCTGGAAACACCATATATTTT.